This T cell receptor beta chain was captured in a study of blood T cell repertoires in COVID-19. About the research overall: Acute and convalescent COVID-19 samples came from the United States, Italy and Spain. Sources were T cells, B-cell-depleted T cells, or PBMCs; the material itself was cDNA or gDNA.

Some clones are missing from TCRdb's copy, which holds only in-frame ones; the method was immunoSEQ multiplex PCR. This table holds 230,000 or so clones, approximately 88% found once. The CDR3 runs to 12 residues. The genes are TRBV12-1 and TRBJ2-2; TRBD1 was called by the table and not checked on the DNA. TRBV12-1 is flagged as a pseudogene. The sample taken for sequencing was PBMCs or T cells enriched from blood (not recorded which). This TCR was recovered from a woman in her thirties or forties with acute COVID-19. This chain's CDR3 is CASSSTGWELFF. The DNA for the CDR3 is TGTGCCAGCAGCTCGACAGGTTGGGAGCTGTTTTTT.